The 18 T cell receptor beta chains reported below all come from one sample, sequenced in a study of T cells in Graves' hyperthyroidism and ophthalmopathy. Using RNA transcripts as the source, TCR beta CDR3 regions were amplified. The HTBI primer set drove a first-round RT-PCR of the TCR CDR3. TCRdb called the multiplex PCR reads again in MiXCR, with one record for every CDR3 protein. The table has hundreds of thousands of distinct CDR3 sequences, around 15% seen once; the top ten hold more than 8.5%. Material for sequencing was blood. Receptor source: a woman younger than 35 with Graves' hyperthyroidism.

The chain is built from TRBV5-4 and TRBJ2-1; 9 nucleotides align to TRBD2. Looked up from germline, CDR1 is SGHNT and CDR2 is YYREEE (reference sequence). This CDR3 has 15 residues. The J segment lost 1 base and the V segment lost 6 bases, leaving 5 bases of the junction unmatched. DNA of the CDR3: TGTGCCAGCAAGAGCGGGGGGCCTTCCTACAATGAGCAGTTCTTC. Translation: CASKSGGPSYNEQFF. Supplemented by reference TRBV5-4 and TRBJ2-1, the full variable domain reads ETGVTQSPTHLIKTRGQQVTLRCSSQSGHNTVSWYQQALGQGPQFIFQYYREEENGRGNFPPRFSGLQFPNYSSELNVNALELDDSALYLCASKSGGPSYNEQFFGPGTRLTVL.

The genes are TRBV9 and TRBJ1-2; TRBD1 is a possible D gene (5 bases). The CDR3 spans 12 residues. The germline V gene encodes CDR1 SGDLS and CDR2 YYNGEE. V was pared by 4 bases and J by 8 bases, with 12 bases between. Written as DNA, the CDR3 is TGTGCCAGCAGCTTCGGGGGAAGGGGCTACACCTTC. This encodes CASSFGGRGYTF.

In its sample, this clonotype was seen many times. V is TRBV7-9 and J is TRBJ2-2; D gene unclear. Trimming removed 2 bases from V and 4 bases from J, with 5 bases in between. The CDR3 runs 13 residues. CDR1 and CDR2 from the germline V gene are SEHNR and FQNEAQ (reference sequence). This CDR3 reads CASSLTSTGELFF. CDR3 in DNA: TGTGCCAGCAGCTTAACGTCCACCGGGGAGCTGTTTTTT. The full variable domain, with the rest looked up from reference TRBV7-9 and TRBJ2-2, is DTGVSQNPRHKITKRGQNVTFRCDPISEHNRLYWYRQTLGQGPEFLTYFQNEAQLEKSRLLSDRFSAERPKGSFSTLEIQRTEQGDSAMYLCASSLTSTGELFFGEGSRLTVL.

This rearrangement joins TRBV9 to TRBJ2-1; TRBD2 aligns across 7 bases. The junction had 3 bases not matched to a gene; V was cut back by 0 bases and J by 9 bases. The germline gives CDR1 SGDLS, CDR2 YYNGEE. The CDR3 consists of 13 residues. The DNA of the CDR3 is TGTGCCAGCAGCGTAGTCAGGGAGGGTGAGCAGTTCTTC. As protein: CASSVVREGEQFF.

The V and J genes are TRBV29-1 and TRBJ1-1; D not certain. The CDR3 covers 11 residues. V lost 4 bases and J 10 bases, leaving 13 bases between the germline ends. Per the germline V gene, CDR1 is SQVTM and CDR2 is ANQGSEA. DNA of the CDR3: TGCAGCGTTGTTCCGGGATTAGGAGCTTTCTTT. Encoded protein: CSVVPGLGAFF. The entire variable domain, with the rest obtained from reference TRBV29-1 and TRBJ1-1, is as follows: SAVISQKPSRDICQRGTSLTIQCQVDSQVTMMFWYRQQPGQSLTLIATANQGSEATYESGFVIDKFPISRPNLTFSTLTVSNMSPEDSSIYLCSVVPGLGAFFGQGTRLTVV.

The rearrangement joins TRBV2 to TRBJ2-5, with D possibly matching TRBD2 (6 bases). Germline CDR1 and CDR2: SNHLY and FYNNEI. V was cut by 8 bases and J by 4 bases, with 17 bases left in between. The CDR3 length is 14 residues. CDR3 protein: CASSKGRFRETQYF. The CDR3, as DNA: TGTGCCAGCTCGAAGGGGAGGTTCCGAGAGACCCAGTACTTC. Based on the CDR3 plus reference TRBV2 and TRBJ2-5, the full variable domain is EPEVTQTPSHQVTQMGQEVILRCVPISNHLYFYWYRQILGQKVEFLVSFYNNEISEKSEIFDDQFSVERPDGSNFTLKIRSTKLEDSAMYFCASSKGRFRETQYFGPGTRLLVL.

The table lists this clonotype with a few counts. The chain uses TRBV20-1 and TRBJ2-1; 8 nucleotides line up with TRBD2. J lost 5 bases, V lost 2 bases, and 5 bases had no gene match. Per the germline V gene, CDR1 is DFQATT and CDR2 is SNEGSKA (reference sequence). The CDR3 totals 14 residues. The DNA of the CDR3 is TGCAGTGCTAGACCCAGCGGGAGAAACAATGAGCAGTTCTTC. Translating it yields CSARPSGRNNEQFF.

This clonotype was observed at least ten times. CDR3 sequence reads: CASSSPNNEQFF. The CDR3 DNA reads TGTGCCAGCAGCTCCCCTAATAATGAGCAGTTCTTC. The chain recombines TRBV7-9 with TRBJ2-1; no reliable D call. The CDR3 runs 12 residues. Germline assignment: CDR1 SEHNR and CDR2 FQNEAQ (reference sequence). V lost 4 bases to trimming and J lost 7 bases, with 8 bases between them.

The chain carries TRBV12-3 or TRBV12-4 and TRBJ1-1, with D unclear. The CDR3 is 13 residues long. The V and J ends lost 4 bases and 1 base respectively, with 7 bases between them. CDR3 in DNA: TGTGCCAGCAGTTGGTCCCGGAACACTGAAGCTTTCTTT. Protein sequence: CASSWSRNTEAFF.

The rearrangement uses TRBV7-3 and TRBJ2-7, with D tentatively TRBD1 (6 bases). The germline V gene has CDR1 SGHTA and CDR2 FQGTGA. Trimming shortened V by 8 bases and J by 0 bases, and 14 bases separated the two germline ends. The CDR3 has 14 residues. CDR3 sequence reads: CASQDSRHSYEQYF. In DNA form, the CDR3 reads TGTGCCAGCCAGGACAGCCGCCACTCCTACGAGCAGTACTTC.

This clonotype has a handful of counts. The V gene is TRBV5-1, the J gene TRBJ2-7; the D is unclear. V was cut by 4 bases and J by 5 bases, with 10 bases left in between. The CDR3 totals 12 residues. Germline-derived CDR1 and CDR2 are SGHRS and YFSETQ. The CDR3 loop is CASSHDPNEQYF. The CDR3 nucleotides read TGCGCCAGCAGCCACGACCCCAACGAGCAGTACTTC.

The chain joins TRBV19 to TRBJ2-1; 7 positions agree with TRBD1. The V segment lost 0 bases and the J segment 2 bases; nucleotides outside the gene matches: 10. The CDR3 has 18 amino acids. The V gene's germline CDR1 is LNHDA and CDR2 SQIVND (reference sequence). The CDR3 reads CASSIDLTGVVAYNEQFF. CDR3 nucleotide sequence: TGTGCCAGTAGTATAGATCTCACAGGGGTCGTCGCCTACAATGAGCAGTTCTTC.

V usage is TRBV11-3 and J usage is TRBJ1-1, with a possible D match to TRBD1 (5 bases). CDR1 and CDR2 from the germline V gene are SGHNT and YENEEA. Deletions cut 0 bases from V and 1 base from J, with 9 bases between. The CDR3 spans 15 residues. CDR3 amino acids: CASSLEQGRNTEAFF. CDR3 DNA: TGTGCCAGCAGCTTAGAGCAGGGAAGGAACACTGAAGCTTTCTTT.

In the case of this clonotype: A much larger clone differs from this one at a single base, so this may be a read error. This chain uses TRBV10-3 with TRBJ2-5, with D uncertain. This CDR3 spans 15 amino acids. CDR1 ENHRY and CDR2 SYGVKD come from the germline V gene. The CDR3 DNA is TGTGCCGTCAGTGAGCCTCCTCCCGATCAGGAGACCCAGTACTTC. This codes for CAVSEPPPDQETQYF.

The chain joins TRBV19 to TRBJ1-4; 7 positions agree with TRBD1. J was trimmed by 7 bases and V by 4 bases; bases with no gene match: 12. The CDR3 runs 16 residues. Germline loops: CDR1 LNHDA, CDR2 SQIVND (reference sequence). The DNA of the CDR3 is TGTGCCAGTAGTAATCGGGACAGCCCAGCAGGTGAAAAACTGTTTTTT. Its translation is CASSNRDSPAGEKLFF.

Ten or more counts support this clonotype. This sequence joins TRBV18 and TRBJ1-2, with unresolved D. V was cut by 0 bases and J by 7 bases, with 9 bases left in between. This CDR3 has 13 residues. Germline loops: CDR1 KGHSH, CDR2 LQKENI. Here the CDR3 DNA reads TGTGCCAGCTCACCACCGGCTAGGGTTGGCTACACCTTC. This codes for CASSPPARVGYTF. Drawing the rest from reference TRBV18 and TRBJ1-2, the complete variable domain is NAGVMQNPRHLVRRRGQEARLRCSPMKGHSHVYWYRQLPEEGLKFMVYLQKENIIDESGMPKERFSAEFPKEGPSILRIQQVVRGDSAAYFCASSPPARVGYTFGSGTRLTVV.

This clonotype showed up just a few times. The V and J genes are TRBV4-2 and TRBJ2-5; a possible D gene is TRBD2 (6 bases). V lost 4 bases and J 1 base, leaving 22 bases between the germline ends. The CDR3 contains 18 residues. Germline-derived CDR1 and CDR2 are LGHNA and YNFKEQ. The CDR3 nucleotides are TGTGCCAGCAGCCCCAGTGGCCGGGGCGGAGGGTCCCAAGAGACCCAGTACTTC. It yields the protein CASSPSGRGGGSQETQYF.

This clonotype has only a few counts. The genes are TRBV19 and TRBJ2-7; TRBD2 matches 7 bases. Germline values: CDR1 LNHDA, CDR2 SQIVND (reference sequence). The ends lost 1 base at V and 3 bases at J; junction bases unmatched: 15. CDR3 length: 18 amino acids. CDR3: CASSIGPLRGSRIYEQYF. In DNA form, the CDR3 reads TGTGCCAGTAGTATAGGGCCCCTGCGGGGGTCTAGGATCTACGAGCAGTACTTC.